Presented here are 19 T cell receptor beta chains from one specimen sequenced in a study of T cell responses to AZD1222 COVID-19 vaccine. Only in-frame clones appear in the TCRdb table, and some are missing; sequencing was by immunoSEQ multiplex PCR. Among about 88,000 clones listed, 89% were seen once. This sample comprised peripheral blood, obtained on day 0 of AZD1222 vaccination. The receptor source for this set is an adult in good health.

The chain carries TRBV12-3 or TRBV12-4 and TRBJ1-2; D possibly corresponds to TRBD1 (5 bases). This CDR3 contains 13 residues. The V end was cut by 0 bases, the J end by 6 bases, with 8 bases between. The CDR3 DNA sequence: TGTGCCAGCAGTTTAGCTGGGGCCGATGGCTACACCTTC. This codes for CASSLAGADGYTF.

This clone was detected only a few times. V usage is TRBV11-2 and J usage is TRBJ2-7; D remains unclear. Germline values: CDR1 SGHAT, CDR2 FQNNGV. The CDR3 contains 10 residues. The V end was cut by 8 bases, the J end by 4 bases, with 6 bases between. CDR3 in DNA: TGTGCCAGCGGAGCTTACGAGCAGTACTTC. Its translation: CASGAYEQYF.

The DNA for the CDR3 is TGTGCCAGCTCACCCAGGGGGCCCGGGGAGCTGTTTTTT. Protein: CASSPRGPGELFF. V usage is TRBV18 and J usage is TRBJ2-2, with TRBD1 matching 8 bases. CDR1 KGHSH and CDR2 LQKENI come from the germline V gene. The length of the CDR3 is 13 residues. V trimming: 3 bases; J trimming: 6 bases; junction bases outside the gene matches: 0.

The rearrangement links TRBV5-1 to TRBJ2-5; D not resolved. Deletions cut 3 bases from V and 1 base from J, with 13 bases between. The germline gives CDR1 SGHRS, CDR2 YFSETQ. CDR3 size: 15 residues. DNA for the CDR3: TGCGCCAGCAGCTCCCCGTCCTTCTCCCAAGAGACCCAGTACTTC. Amino acids: CASSSPSFSQETQYF.

This chain links TRBV6-6 with TRBJ1-1, with unresolved D. The CDR3 is 15 residues long. V was clipped by 4 bases and J by 3 bases, with 15 bases between them. Germline CDR1 reads MNHNY; CDR2 reads SVGAGI (reference sequence). CDR3 loop: CASSSPYGKHTEAFF. The CDR3 DNA is TGTGCCAGCAGTTCCCCGTATGGGAAACACACTGAAGCTTTCTTT.

This clone was observed a single time. The rearrangement joins TRBV30 to TRBJ2-1; D gene ambiguous. Germline V gives CDR1 GTSNPN, CDR2 SVGIG (reference sequence). The CDR3 has 11 amino acids. Trimming cost V 0 bases and J 7 bases, with 4 bases left between them. The CDR3 sequence is CAWSVLNEQFF. The CDR3 DNA reads TGTGCCTGGAGTGTACTGAATGAGCAGTTCTTC.

This chain connects TRBV5-4 to TRBJ2-7; 7 nucleotides agree with TRBD1. Germline trimming cut 0 bases from V and 4 bases from J; bases unmatched to any gene: 13. There are 17 residues in the CDR3. From germline, CDR1 is SGHNT and CDR2 YYREEE (reference sequence). For the CDR3, the DNA is TGTGCCAGCAGCTTGGGACAGGGAGCTGGCGGATTATACGAGCAGTACTTC. Translating it yields CASSLGQGAGGLYEQYF.

This clone was picked up one time. This rearrangement joins TRBV7-2 to TRBJ1-2, with TRBD1 as a possible D gene (6 bases). The germline CDR1 and CDR2 sequences are SGHTA and FQGNSA. The CDR3 is 14 amino acids. Trimming took 5 bases from V and 8 from J, leaving 18 bases between them. In DNA, the CDR3 is TGTGCCAGCAGCCTCCAACGTACAGGGTCCGGCTACACCTTC. It translates to CASSLQRTGSGYTF.

This chain links TRBV4-1 with TRBJ1-6, with 11 bases matching TRBD1. Germline values: CDR1 MGHRA, CDR2 YSYEKL. V shed 4 bases and J 9 bases; nucleotides not matched to a gene: 11. The length of the CDR3 is 17 residues. CDR3 protein: CASSPEWTGGLSSPLHF. The CDR3 region has the DNA TGCGCCAGCAGCCCAGAATGGACAGGGGGCTTATCTTCACCCCTCCACTTT.

On this clone: Other nucleotide sequences from this sample produce the same CDR3. V usage is TRBV18 and J usage is TRBJ1-5; no firm D call. The germline V and J ends were trimmed by 3 bases and 4 bases, with 7 bases remaining between them. There are 13 residues in the CDR3. CDR1 is KGHSH and CDR2 is LQKENI in the germline V gene. CDR3 residues: CASSPAGNQPQHF. CDR3 DNA sequence: TGTGCCAGCTCACCGGCCGGGAATCAGCCCCAGCATTTT. The variable domain in full, with the rest retrieved from reference TRBV18 and TRBJ1-5, is NAGVMQNPRHLVRRRGQEARLRCSPMKGHSHVYWYRQLPEEGLKFMVYLQKENIIDESGMPKERFSAEFPKEGPSILRIQQVVRGDSAAYFCASSPAGNQPQHFGDGTRLSIL.

This sequence joins TRBV5-1 and TRBJ2-1, with D perhaps matching TRBD2 (5 bases). This CDR3 contains 12 residues. Germline CDR1 and CDR2: SGHRS and YFSETQ. The V end lost 5 bases, the J end lost 4 bases, and 7 bases lay between the germline ends. CDR3 DNA: TGCGCCAGCAGGCGGGTGTACAATGAGCAGTTCTTC. Amino acid sequence: CASRRVYNEQFF.

The V gene is TRBV2, the J gene TRBJ1-1; no reliable D call. V shed 11 bases and J shed 1 base, with 11 bases lying between them. This CDR3 has 12 residues. Per germline, CDR1 SNHLY and CDR2 FYNNEI. CDR3 bases: TGTGCCGGGGAACCTAAGAACACTGAAGCTTTCTTT. Its protein is CAGEPKNTEAFF. Looking up the rest from reference TRBV2 and TRBJ1-1 gives the full variable domain: EPEVTQTPSHQVTQMGQEVILRCVPISNHLYFYWYRQILGQKVEFLVSFYNNEISEKSEIFDDQFSVERPDGSNFTLKIRSTKLEDSAMYFCAGEPKNTEAFFGQGTRLTVV.

This clone was counted once. The chain links TRBV29-1 to TRBJ1-1; D is uncertain. The CDR3 spans 14 residues. Trimming took 7 bases from V and 0 from J, leaving 15 bases between them. The germline V gene encodes CDR1 SQVTM and CDR2 ANQGSEA. This chain's CDR3 is CSAVDRGVNTEAFF. CDR3 in DNA: TGCAGCGCAGTTGACCGTGGGGTGAACACTGAAGCTTTCTTT.

The table lists this clone with a count of one. The V and J genes are TRBV7-2 and TRBJ2-1; D might be TRBD2 (5 bases). This CDR3 comprises 14 residues. Germline loops: CDR1 SGHTA, CDR2 FQGNSA. Trimming cost V 5 bases and J 2 bases, with 10 bases left between them. The CDR3 DNA sequence: TGTGCCAGCAGCCCCCCCGGGACCTACAATGAGCAGTTCTTC. It encodes CASSPPGTYNEQFF.

The chain uses TRBV4-2 and TRBJ2-2; weak D call: TRBD2 (6 bases). The CDR3 is made up of 15 amino acids. Looked up from germline, CDR1 is LGHNA and CDR2 is YNFKEQ. Trimming took 5 bases from V and 4 from J, leaving 14 bases between them. For the CDR3, the DNA is TGTGCCAGCAGCTCCGGGACTTCGGGCACCGGGGAGCTGTTTTTT. Its protein is CASSSGTSGTGELFF.

This rearrangement joins TRBV9 to TRBJ2-5; D possibly corresponds to TRBD2 (6 bases). The germline V gene has CDR1 SGDLS and CDR2 YYNGEE. Trimming stripped 2 bases from V and 4 bases from J, with 12 bases between. The CDR3 has 14 amino acids. In DNA form, the CDR3 reads TGTGCCAGCAGCGTTGGAGGGACGACAGAGACCCAGTACTTC. It codes for CASSVGGTTETQYF.

The chain combines TRBV27 with TRBJ2-2, with D perhaps matching TRBD1 or TRBD2 (5 bases each). Germline lookup yields CDR1 MNHEY and CDR2 SMNVEV (reference sequence). V was pared by 2 bases and J by 6 bases, with 7 bases between. The CDR3 is 13 residues long. The CDR3 DNA is TGTGCCAGCAGTTTAGGGGGACCCGGGGAGCTGTTTTTT. This encodes CASSLGGPGELFF.

The J gene is TRBJ2-5, the V gene TRBV7-8, with TRBD1 identical over 7 bases. The CDR3 totals 16 residues. Losses at the gene ends were 1 base for V and 2 bases for J; bases not matched to a gene: 7. Germline V CDR1 and CDR2: SGHVS, FQNEAQ. CDR3 nucleotides: TGTGCCAGCAGCTTAGTTCGGGCAGGGGGTCAAGAGACCCAGTACTTC. It encodes CASSLVRAGGQETQYF.

The chain combines TRBV19 with TRBJ2-3, with 11 positions matching TRBD2. Germline V gene lookup returns CDR1 LNHDA and CDR2 SQIVND (reference sequence). There are 17 residues in the CDR3. With V trimmed by 7 bases and J by 5 bases, 14 bases remained unmatched. CDR3 DNA: TGTGCCAGTACCATGGGCCTAGCGGGAGGAATGAGAGATACGCAGTATTTT. This gives the protein CASTMGLAGGMRDTQYF.